A selection of T cell receptor beta chains follows, all from one sample in a study of response to subunit inactivated influenza vaccine. TCRdb ran MiXCR on the RT-PCR reads and lists one entry per CDR3 protein. The table includes about 530,000 distinct CDR3 sequences, about 10% detected once. The input for sequencing was PBMCs from blood, taken on the day of vaccination. Receptors originate from a man aged 45 to 65 who received an inactivated influenza vaccine. Each CDR3 is given with its conserved first and last residue. D genes are given only for firm matches. Only part of the rows carry a size: once, few, many, or a class if the clone is expanded.

TRBJ2-7,few,TRBV12-3/TRBV12-4,TRBD2,TGTGCCAGCAGGAGGGGACTAGTGGGCGAGCAGTACTTC,CASRRGLVGEQYF
TRBJ2-6,.,TRBV12-3/TRBV12-4,TRBD1,TGTGCCAGCAGTTTAAGGGGCAGGGGGCTTCAACACTCTGGGGCCAACGTCCTGACTTTC,CASSLRGRGLQHSGANVLTF
TRBJ1-1,many,TRBV12-3/TRBV12-4,.,TGTGCCAGCAGTTTAGGAGGCTCGGGGGTTGGTGAAGCTTTCTTT,CASSLGGSGVGEAFF
TRBJ2-3,few,TRBV11-2,.,TGTGCCAGCAGCTTAGAGGGGACTCGTTTGGATACGCAGTATTTT,CASSLEGTRLDTQYF
TRBJ2-3,.,TRBV12-3/TRBV12-4,TRBD2,TGTGCCAGCAGGGTCCCGGGCGGGGGGCCGTTACCAGATACGCAGTATTTT,CASRVPGGGPLPDTQYF
TRBJ1-2,few,TRBV6-2/TRBV6-3,.,TGTGCCAGCGTGGACACGACTTCGACTAAGGGCTATGGCTACACCTTC,CASVDTTSTKGYGYTF
TRBJ2-1,many,TRBV3-1,TRBD2,TGTGCCAGCAGCCAAGTACAACTAGCGGGGGGGTACAATGAGCAGTTCTTC,CASSQVQLAGGYNEQFF
TRBJ2-2,few,TRBV4-2,.,TGTGCCAGCAGCCAAGATCAGGGCGTCGGGGAGCTGTTTTTT,CASSQDQGVGELFF
TRBJ1-1,many,TRBV12-3/TRBV12-4,.,TGTGCCAGCAGTTTAGGACAGCTCAAAGCTTTCTTT,CASSLGQLKAFF
TRBJ2-5,.,TRBV6-1,.,TGTGCCAGCGGCGGGTCCGGATACCAACAAGAGACCCAGTACTTC,CASGGSGYQQETQYF
TRBJ2-7,.,TRBV7-2,TRBD2,TGTGCCAGCAGCGCTCCGGGACTAGCGCCCAACGAGCAGTACTTC,CASSAPGLAPNEQYF
TRBJ1-5,few,TRBV6-2/TRBV6-3,.,TGTGCCAGCAGTTACCGGGGTGGCAATCAGCCCCAGCATTTT,CASSYRGGNQPQHF
TRBJ1-5,few,TRBV20-1,.,TGCTGTGCTAGGCAAACCCAAGGCTATAGGGATCAGCCCCAGCATTTT,CCARQTQGYRDQPQHF
TRBJ2-7,few,TRBV27,.,TGTGCCAGCAGTTTAGCCCCGGGGTCGTGGTACGAGCAGTACTTC,CASSLAPGSWYEQYF
TRBJ2-7,many,TRBV7-2,.,TGTGCCAGCAGAAAGCGGGACAGCTTATCCTACGAGCAGTACTTC,CASRKRDSLSYEQYF
TRBJ2-5,.,TRBV10-3,.,TGTGCCAGCCGGACGGGCGGAATGGCTCGGGAGACCCAGTACTTC,CASRTGGMARETQYF
TRBJ2-2,many,TRBV12-3/TRBV12-4,.,TGTGCCAGCAGTTTAATAGGGGCCGGGGAGCTGTTTTTT,CASSLIGAGELFF
TRBJ2-7,.,TRBV6-1,TRBD1,TGTGCCAGCAGTCTCGGGACAGGGACTTTCGAGCAGTACTTC,CASSLGTGTFEQYF
TRBJ2-3,.,TRBV6-5,.,TGTGCCAGCAGTTACTCGACGCGGGGTCTTGGCACAGATACGCAGTATTTT,CASSYSTRGLGTDTQYF
TRBJ2-2,few,TRBV20-1,TRBD1,TGCAGTGCTAGAGGCACAGGGGTGGGGACCGGGGAGCTGTTTTTT,CSARGTGVGTGELFF
TRBJ1-4,many,TRBV20-1,.,TGCAGTGCTAGATCGAGCCCGGGGGATGAAAAACTGTTTTTT,CSARSSPGDEKLFF
TRBJ2-4,few,TRBV20-1,.,TGCAGTGCTAGAGATGTTGTTCTAGCCAAAAACATTCAGTACTTC,CSARDVVLAKNIQYF
TRBJ2-2,few,TRBV4-3,TRBD2,TGCGCCAGCAGCCAAGACGGGGGGGGATACACCGGGGAGCTGTTTTTT,CASSQDGGGYTGELFF
TRBJ2-1,.,TRBV7-2,TRBD1,TGTGCCAGCAGCTTAGGTAGGGGGCGGGTGAATGAGCAGTTCTTC,CASSLGRGRVNEQFF
TRBJ2-3,few,TRBV6-2/TRBV6-3,.,TGTGCCAGCAGTTGGACCGGCCGCGCGGATACGCAGTATTTT,CASSWTGRADTQYF
TRBJ2-1,.,TRBV20-1,.,TGCAGTGCGACCACGGGACCAACGACCTACAATGAGCAGTTCTTC,CSATTGPTTYNEQFF
TRBJ1-2,few,TRBV3-1,.,TGTGCCAGCAGCGGCTCTGGGGGCGTCTATGGCTACACCTTC,CASSGSGGVYGYTF
TRBJ1-2,many,TRBV27,.,TGTGCCAGCAGCGACAGGCCCTCCTATGGCTACACCTTC,CASSDRPSYGYTF
TRBJ2-1,few,TRBV7-2,TRBD2,TGTGCCAGCAGCTTATTGGGAGGGAACTACAATGAGCAGTTCTTC,CASSLLGGNYNEQFF
TRBJ2-5,.,TRBV5-1,.,TGCGCCAGCAGCTTGACTTTTCAAGAGACCCAGTACTTC,CASSLTFQETQYF
TRBJ2-1,.,TRBV12-5,TRBD2,TGTGCTAGTGCCTGGGGCAGGACTAGCGGGAGTTTTGGTGAGCAGTTCTTC,CASAWGRTSGSFGEQFF
TRBJ1-1,.,TRBV7-8,.,TGTGCCAGCAGCTCTGGAGGGGGGGACACTGAAGCTTTCTTT,CASSSGGGDTEAFF
TRBJ2-7,few,TRBV15,.,TGTGCCACCAGCAGAGGAGACCGTCCCCTCTACGAGCAGTACTTC,CATSRGDRPLYEQYF
TRBJ2-7,few,TRBV20-1,.,TGCAGTGCCGAAACCCGGGCCACAGGATCGGACGAGCAGTACTTC,CSAETRATGSDEQYF
TRBJ1-1,.,TRBV18,.,TGTGCCAGCTCACCACGCCAGACAAGGGACTCTGAAGCTTTCTTT,CASSPRQTRDSEAFF
TRBJ1-5,few,TRBV12-3/TRBV12-4,.,TGTGCCAGCAGCCGTGCGTGGGGGGCCGGGCAGCCCCAGCATTTT,CASSRAWGAGQPQHF
TRBJ2-7,.,TRBV7-9,.,TGTGCCAGCAGCTTAGGGGCAGGCCTCTACGAGCAGTACTTC,CASSLGAGLYEQYF
TRBJ1-2,few,TRBV4-1,.,TGCGCCAGCAGCCAAGCTGAACAGTTATATGGCTACACCTTC,CASSQAEQLYGYTF
TRBJ2-3,.,TRBV7-8,TRBD1,TGTGCCAGCAGCTCCGAGACAGGGGGAGATACGCAGTATTTT,CASSSETGGDTQYF
TRBJ2-2,.,TRBV6-5,.,TGTGCCAGCAGTTACGGGGACGGGGCTTCGTATGGCGGGGAGCTGTTTTTT,CASSYGDGASYGGELFF
TRBJ2-7,.,TRBV6-2/TRBV6-3,TRBD1,TGTGCCAGCAGTCACGCCTGGGACAGCTACTACGAGCAGTACTTC,CASSHAWDSYYEQYF
TRBJ1-1,few,TRBV7-8,.,TGTGCCAGCAAACGTGGCAGGGACACTGAAGCTTTCTTT,CASKRGRDTEAFF
TRBJ2-3,few,TRBV7-8,.,TGTGCCAGCAGCTTCGCACTTGCTAGCGAAATTAGCACAGATACGCAGTATTTT,CASSFALASEISTDTQYF
TRBJ1-2,.,TRBV4-3,TRBD1,TGCGCCAGCAGCCACGTCACAGGGGGCGGAAGCTATGGCTACACCTTC,CASSHVTGGGSYGYTF
TRBJ2-4,once,TRBV18,.,TGTGCAAGCTCACCCTCCTTCGGGTCCAAAATTCAGTACTTC,CASSPSFGSKIQYF
TRBJ2-1,.,TRBV18,TRBD2,TGTGCCAGCTCAACAAGGACTAGCGGTTACAATGAGCAGTTCTTC,CASSTRTSGYNEQFF
TRBJ1-6,few,TRBV16,.,TGTGCCAGCAGCCTCAGGGTTCCATTCAATTCACCCCTCCACTTT,CASSLRVPFNSPLHF
TRBJ2-3,.,TRBV5-1,.,TGCGCCAGCAGCTTGGAACAACCGGTTAGAGATACGCAGTATTTT,CASSLEQPVRDTQYF
TRBJ2-2,.,TRBV12-3/TRBV12-4,.,TGTGCCAGCCGGGGACTCCGTGGGACCGGGGAGCTGTTTTTT,CASRGLRGTGELFF
TRBJ2-1,few,TRBV18,.,TGTGCCAGCTCACCAAGCCGGGACTACAATGAGCAGTTCTTC,CASSPSRDYNEQFF
TRBJ2-1,few,TRBV10-3,TRBD2,TGTGCCATCAGTGTCCCCCCCGGGACTAGCTCCTATGAGCAGTTCTTC,CAISVPPGTSSYEQFF
TRBJ1-5,few,TRBV6-2/TRBV6-3,.,TGTGCCAGCAGTTACTCCCGCGCAGCCAATCAGCCCCAGCATTTT,CASSYSRAANQPQHF
TRBJ2-3,many,TRBV7-2,.,TGTGCCAGCAGTTTAGACTACACAGATACGCAGTATTTT,CASSLDYTDTQYF
TRBJ2-7,few,TRBV7-2,.,TGTGCCAGCAGCTTAATCGGCCCCAGCTCCTACGAGCAGTACTTC,CASSLIGPSSYEQYF
TRBJ2-3,few,TRBV18,TRBD2,TGTGCCAGCTCACCGGTAGCGGGACCGATCACAGATACGCAGTATTTT,CASSPVAGPITDTQYF
TRBJ1-5,few,TRBV19,.,TGTGCCAGTAACGCACGGGATAGCAATCAGCCCCAGCATTTT,CASNARDSNQPQHF
TRBJ2-7,.,TRBV6-2/TRBV6-3,.,TGTGCCAGCAGTTACGGTACTAACGAGGCCTACGAGCAGTACTTC,CASSYGTNEAYEQYF
TRBJ2-3,few,TRBV29-1,TRBD2,TGCAGCGTTGAATCTGAACGGGGGGGCCCCCCAGATACGCAGTATTTT,CSVESERGGPPDTQYF
TRBJ2-7,many,TRBV29-1,TRBD1,TGCAGCGGACGGGACAGTACCTACGAGCAGTACTTC,CSGRDSTYEQYF
TRBJ1-2,few,TRBV4-1,.,TGCGCCAGCAGCCGAAGCGGTGAAATCGGTGGCTACACCTTC,CASSRSGEIGGYTF